Listed below are T cell receptor beta chains from one sample, sequenced in a study of T cells in Graves' hyperthyroidism and ophthalmopathy. From the multiplex PCR reads, TCRdb called clonotypes with MiXCR, one entry per CDR3 protein. Of more than 350,000 distinct CDR3 sequences listed, under 15% are singletons. The sequencing input was blood. The receptor source for this set is a woman under 40 with Graves' hyperthyroidism. CDR3s include the opening cysteine and the closing phenylalanine or tryptophan. The order of the fields is CDR3 protein, CDR3 DNA, D gene, V gene, clone size, J gene. The D gene is left open where the match is weak. For some rows the clone size is stated as once, few or many, or as a class when expanded; others skip it.

CDR3: CASSLTGAGYTEAFF
DNA: TGTGCCAGCAGCTTAACGGGGGCGGGTTACACTGAAGCTTTCTTT
D: NA
V: TRBV13
size: NA
J: TRBJ1-1

CDR3: CASSVGWQGRGYTF
DNA: TGTGCCAGCAGCGTAGGGTGGCAGGGACGGGGCTACACCTTC
D: NA
V: TRBV9
size: few
J: TRBJ1-2

CDR3: CASSSRPTGTSSEKLFF
DNA: TGCGCCAGCAGCTCCCGCCCTACCGGGACAAGTTCTGAAAAACTGTTTTTT
D: NA
V: TRBV5-1
size: few
J: TRBJ1-4

CDR3: CASSQEPQRSRYEQYF
DNA: TGTGCCAGCAGCCAAGAACCCCAGCGGAGCCGCTACGAGCAGTACTTC
D: NA
V: TRBV3-1
size: many
J: TRBJ2-7

CDR3: CASSVTSGSPETQYF
DNA: TGTGCCAGCAGCGTAACTAGCGGGAGCCCAGAGACCCAGTACTTC
D: TRBD2
V: TRBV7-7
size: few
J: TRBJ2-5

CDR3: CASSLFRNNEQFF
DNA: TGTGCCAGCAGCTTATTCAGAAACAATGAGCAGTTCTTC
D: NA
V: TRBV7-6
size: many
J: TRBJ2-1

CDR3: CASSFPVAGGGNEQFF
DNA: TGTGCCAGCAGTTTCCCCGTAGCGGGAGGAGGCAATGAGCAGTTCTTC
D: TRBD2
V: TRBV27
size: many
J: TRBJ2-1

CDR3: CATSDLTLTALAGTPEETQYF
DNA: TGTGCCACCAGTGATTTGACCCTCACGGCCCTAGCGGGGACCCCCGAAGAGACCCAGTACTTC
D: TRBD2
V: TRBV24-1
size: once
J: TRBJ2-5

CDR3: CASSPWASSGNTIYF
DNA: TGCGCCAGCAGCCCCTGGGCGAGCTCTGGAAACACCATATATTTT
D: NA
V: TRBV5-1
size: NA
J: TRBJ1-3

CDR3: CASRNPGQGYEQYF
DNA: TGTGCCAGCCGAAACCCGGGACAGGGGTACGAGCAGTACTTC
D: TRBD1
V: TRBV18
size: NA
J: TRBJ2-7

CDR3: CASSISVAPTIYNEQFF
DNA: TGTGCCAGTAGCATAAGCGTAGCGCCGACGATCTACAATGAGCAGTTCTTC
D: NA
V: TRBV19
size: NA
J: TRBJ2-1